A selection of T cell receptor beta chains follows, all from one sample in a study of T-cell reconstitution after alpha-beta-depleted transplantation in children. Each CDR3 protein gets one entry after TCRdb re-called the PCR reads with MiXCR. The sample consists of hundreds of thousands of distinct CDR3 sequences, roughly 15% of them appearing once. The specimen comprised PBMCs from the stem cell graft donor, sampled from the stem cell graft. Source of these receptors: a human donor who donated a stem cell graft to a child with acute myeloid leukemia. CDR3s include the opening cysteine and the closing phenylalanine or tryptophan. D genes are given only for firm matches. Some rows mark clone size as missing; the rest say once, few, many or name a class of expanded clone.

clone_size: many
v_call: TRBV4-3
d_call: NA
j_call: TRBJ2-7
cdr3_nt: TGCGCCAGCAGCCAAGATTTGGCCTACGAGCAGTACTTC
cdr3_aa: CASSQDLAYEQYF

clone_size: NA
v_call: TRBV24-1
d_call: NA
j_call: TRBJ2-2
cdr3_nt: TGTGCCACCAGTGCCAGCGCGAACACCGGGGAGCTGTTTTTT
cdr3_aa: CATSASANTGELFF

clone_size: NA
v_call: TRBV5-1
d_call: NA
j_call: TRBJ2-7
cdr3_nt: TGCGCCAGCAGCGGCAACAGGGCTTCCTACGAGCAGTACTTC
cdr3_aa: CASSGNRASYEQYF

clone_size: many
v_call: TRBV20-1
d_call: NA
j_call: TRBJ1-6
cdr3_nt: TGCAGTGCCAGGAGGGGAAGGTCCTATAATTCACCCCTCCACTTT
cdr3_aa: CSARRGRSYNSPLHF

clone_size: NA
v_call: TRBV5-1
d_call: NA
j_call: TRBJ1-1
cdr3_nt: TGCGCCAGCAGCTTGGAAGGGGGAACAGGGATGAGAGGCACTGAAGCTTTCTTT
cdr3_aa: CASSLEGGTGMRGTEAFF

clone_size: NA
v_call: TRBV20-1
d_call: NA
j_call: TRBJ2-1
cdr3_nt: TGCAGTGCTAGTAGGGCCCCGGTGGATGAGCAGTTCTTC
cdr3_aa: CSASRAPVDEQFF

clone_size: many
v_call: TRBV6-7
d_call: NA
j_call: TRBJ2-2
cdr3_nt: TGTGCCAACAATTACACCGGGGAGCTGTTTTTT
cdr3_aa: CANNYTGELFF

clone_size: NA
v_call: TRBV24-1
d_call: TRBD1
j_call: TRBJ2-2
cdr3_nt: TGTGCCACCAGTGATTGGACAGGGGGTAACGGGGAGCTGTTTTTT
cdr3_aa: CATSDWTGGNGELFF

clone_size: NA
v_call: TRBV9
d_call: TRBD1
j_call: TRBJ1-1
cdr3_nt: TGTGCCAGCAGCGTAGAGGGACAGCAGAACACTGAAGCTTTCTTT
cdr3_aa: CASSVEGQQNTEAFF

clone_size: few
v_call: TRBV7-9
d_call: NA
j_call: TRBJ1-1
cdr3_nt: TGTGCCAGCAGCTTAGGTCCGGGTACATACGCTGAAGCTTTCTTT
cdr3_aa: CASSLGPGTYAEAFF

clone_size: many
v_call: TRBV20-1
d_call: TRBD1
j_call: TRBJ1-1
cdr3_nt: TGCAGTGCTAGAGCCGGACAGGTAATGAACACTGAAGCTTTCTTT
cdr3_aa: CSARAGQVMNTEAFF

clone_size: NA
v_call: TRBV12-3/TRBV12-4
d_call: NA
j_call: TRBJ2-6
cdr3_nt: TGTGCCAGCAGTTTAGACGGACACTTCTCTGGGGCCAACGTCCTGACTTTC
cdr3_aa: CASSLDGHFSGANVLTF

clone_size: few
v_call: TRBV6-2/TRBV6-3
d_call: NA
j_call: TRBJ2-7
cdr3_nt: TGTGCCGCCCAAGAGACAGTTCACTCCTACGAGCAGTACTTC
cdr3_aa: CAAQETVHSYEQYF

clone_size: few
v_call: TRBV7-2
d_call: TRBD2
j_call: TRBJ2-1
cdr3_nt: TGTGCCAGCAGCAGGCTAGCGGGGGGAGGAGAGCAGTTCTTC
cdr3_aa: CASSRLAGGGEQFF

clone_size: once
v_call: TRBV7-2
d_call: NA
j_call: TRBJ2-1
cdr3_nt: TGTGCCAGCAGCTTAGATGGGGGGGCGGGGAATGAGCAGTTCTTC
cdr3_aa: CASSLDGGAGNEQFF

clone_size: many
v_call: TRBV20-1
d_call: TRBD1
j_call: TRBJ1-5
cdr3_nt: TGCAGTGCTAGTGGACAGGAGGGTTTTGAGGGCAATCAGCCCCAGCATTTT
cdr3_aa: CSASGQEGFEGNQPQHF

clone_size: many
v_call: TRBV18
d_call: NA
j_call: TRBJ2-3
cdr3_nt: TGTGCCAGCTCAGAGGTTGCAGATACGCAGTATTTT
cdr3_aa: CASSEVADTQYF

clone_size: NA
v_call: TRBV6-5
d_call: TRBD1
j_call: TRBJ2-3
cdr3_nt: TGTGCCAGCAGTTACCCGGGGACAGGGCTTAGCACAGATACGCAGTATTTT
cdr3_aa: CASSYPGTGLSTDTQYF

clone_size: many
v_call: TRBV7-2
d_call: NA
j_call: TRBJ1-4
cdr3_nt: TGTGCCAGCAGCTTACCTTCCTCCGGGACGGTGAATGAAAAACTGTTTTTT
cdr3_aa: CASSLPSSGTVNEKLFF

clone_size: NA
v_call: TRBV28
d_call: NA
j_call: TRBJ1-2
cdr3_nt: TGTGCCAGCAGCACCGGGACCCAGGATGGCTACACCTTC
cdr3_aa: CASSTGTQDGYTF

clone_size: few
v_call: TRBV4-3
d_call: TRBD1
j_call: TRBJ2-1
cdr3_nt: TGCGCCAGCAGCGTGGGACAGGGACCATACAATGAGCAGTTCTTC
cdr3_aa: CASSVGQGPYNEQFF

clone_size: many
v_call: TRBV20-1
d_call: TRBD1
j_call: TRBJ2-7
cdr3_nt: TGCAGTGCTAGCAACGGCGACAGGGGCTCCTACGAGCAGTACTTC
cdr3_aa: CSASNGDRGSYEQYF